Presented here are 5 T cell receptor beta chains from one specimen sequenced in a study of T-cell memory formation after mild COVID-19. TCRdb reprocessed the 5' RACE reads via MiXCR and lists one record per CDR3 protein. Of 550,000 to 600,000 distinct CDR3 sequences listed, approximately 21% are singletons. The sequencing input was PBMCs or a T cell subset sorted from them (not recorded which). The receptor source for this set is an adult woman who had mild COVID-19 (a few samples of this study predate the infection). Cell type and time point are not known.

In this sample, this clonotype turned up a few times. The rearrangement uses TRBV11-3 and TRBJ2-7; D remains ambiguous. Germline V CDR1 and CDR2: SGHNT, YENEEA. The length of the CDR3 is 14 residues. V was trimmed by 1 base and J by 3 bases, leaving 10 bases between them. CDR3: CASSLGNGNYEQYF. In nucleotides, the CDR3 is TGTGCCAGCAGCTTAGGGAATGGAAACTACGAGCAGTACTTC.

This clonotype was detected only a few times. V and J are TRBV29-1 and TRBJ1-2; no definite D call. V lost 4 bases and J lost 0, with 9 bases in between. Germline CDR1 is SQVTM and CDR2 is ANQGSEA. There are 13 residues in the CDR3. For the CDR3, the DNA is TGCAGCGTTGTAGGCCAGACTAACTATGGCTACACCTTC. Its protein is CSVVGQTNYGYTF. The full variable domain, completed using reference TRBV29-1 and TRBJ1-2, is SAVISQKPSRDICQRGTSLTIQCQVDSQVTMMFWYRQQPGQSLTLIATANQGSEATYESGFVIDKFPISRPNLTFSTLTVSNMSPEDSSIYLCSVVGQTNYGYTFGSGTRLTVV.

This clonotype has a handful of counts. The chain recombines TRBV20-1 with TRBJ2-1; D is unclear. The CDR3 runs 12 residues. Germline values: CDR1 DFQATT, CDR2 SNEGSKA (reference sequence). Trimming left V 3 bases short and J 6 bases short, with 9 bases between. CDR3 residues: CSASRWGNEQFF. The DNA of the CDR3 is TGCAGTGCTAGCAGGTGGGGCAATGAGCAGTTCTTC.

This chain joins TRBV19 and TRBJ1-2, with D tentatively TRBD1 (6 bases). The CDR3 is made up of 15 amino acids. The ends were cut back, 3 bases at V and 4 bases at J, with 15 bases in the middle. Germline V lookup: CDR1 LNHDA, CDR2 SQIVND (reference sequence). This CDR3 reads CASSINQQGFYGYTF. DNA of the CDR3: TGTGCCAGTAGTATCAACCAACAGGGATTCTATGGCTACACCTTC.

CDR3 sequence reads: CASSLGDGLTDTQYF. CDR3 bases: TGCGCCAGCAGCTTGGGGGACGGACTCACAGATACGCAGTATTTT. V and J are TRBV5-1 and TRBJ2-3, with D tentatively TRBD1 or TRBD2 (5 bases each). V lost 0 bases and J lost 2, with 10 bases in between. Germline CDR1 and CDR2: SGHRS and YFSETQ. The length of the CDR3 is 15 residues.